The 29 T cell receptor beta chains in this list originate from one sample, sequenced in a study of blood T cell repertoires in COVID-19. Some clones are missing from TCRdb's copy, which holds only in-frame ones; the method was immunoSEQ multiplex PCR. There are approximately 200,000 clones in the sample; under 85% occur only once, and around 2% lies in the top ten. Sequencing was done on a sample of PBMCs or T cells enriched from blood (not recorded which). These TCRs come from a man between 60 and 75 years old who had recovered from COVID-19.

This chain uses TRBV7-9 with TRBJ2-6; D possibly corresponds to TRBD1 (5 bases). Germline V gives CDR1 SEHNR, CDR2 FQNEAQ (reference sequence). The CDR3 covers 15 residues. The V end was cut by 2 bases, the J end by 2 bases, with 7 bases between. The DNA for the CDR3 is TGTGCCAGCAGCTTATACAGGACTGGGGCCAACGTCCTGACTTTC. Protein sequence: CASSLYRTGANVLTF.

The V call is TRBV3-1 (or the pseudogene TRBV3-2), the J call TRBJ1-2; D may be TRBD1 (5 bases). Germline lookup yields CDR1 LGHDT and CDR2 YNNKEL (reference sequence). The CDR3 extends over 15 amino acids. V was trimmed by 4 bases and J by 4 bases, leaving 16 bases between them. The CDR3, as DNA: TGTGCCAGCAGCCTCCAGGGAGGGGCTGGCTATGGCTACACCTTC. Protein: CASSLQGGAGYGYTF.

J is TRBJ1-1 and V is TRBV7-2; D remains ambiguous. Germline V lookup: CDR1 SGHTA, CDR2 FQGNSA. The CDR3 spans 14 residues. Trimming stripped 2 bases from V and 4 bases from J, with 11 bases between. The CDR3 DNA is TGTGCCAGCAGCTTAATACGGGGTGGCACTGAAGCTTTCTTT. It translates to CASSLIRGGTEAFF. Full variable domain (rest looked up from reference TRBV7-2 and TRBJ1-1): GAGVSQSPSNKVTEKGKDVELRCDPISGHTALYWYRQSLGQGLEFLIYFQGNSAPDKSGLPSDRFSAERTGGSVSTLTIQRTQQEDSAVYLCASSLIRGGTEAFFGQGTRLTVV.

The J gene is TRBJ1-2, the V gene TRBV10-3, with 9 nucleotides matching TRBD1. V shed 7 bases and J 0 bases; nucleotides not matched to a gene: 6. Looked up from germline, CDR1 is ENHRY and CDR2 is SYGVKD. This CDR3 region has 15 residues. CDR3: CAIKEQGAPNYGYTF. The CDR3 DNA is TGTGCCATCAAAGAACAGGGGGCCCCTAACTATGGCTACACCTTC.

The chain has TRBV3-1 (or the pseudogene TRBV3-2) and TRBJ1-4; TRBD1 aligns across 9 bases. The CDR3 is 17 amino acids. V gave up 6 bases and J gave up 1 base; unmatched junction bases: 9. The germline CDR1 and CDR2 sequences are LGHDT and YNNKEL (reference sequence). The CDR3 protein is CASRRTGGSGTNEKLFF. As DNA, the CDR3 is TGTGCCAGCAGGCGTACAGGGGGCTCGGGAACTAATGAAAAACTGTTTTTT.

J is TRBJ2-2 and V is TRBV5-6; D ambiguous. CDR1 SGHDT and CDR2 YYEEEE come from the germline V gene. The ends were cut back, 3 bases at V and 0 bases at J, with 15 bases in the middle. The CDR3 covers 17 residues. In DNA, the CDR3 is TGTGCCAGCAGCTCCACCTTTATGGCTTCGAACACCGGGGAGCTGTTTTTT. Translating gives CASSSTFMASNTGELFF. Full variable domain (remainder filled in from reference TRBV5-6 and TRBJ2-2): DAGVTQSPTHLIKTRGQQVTLRCSPKSGHDTVSWYQQALGQGPQFIFQYYEEEERQRGNFPDRFSGHQFPNYSSELNVNALLLGDSALYLCASSSTFMASNTGELFFGEGSRLTVL.

Remarks on this clone: Other DNA sequences from this sample encode an identical CDR3 as well. The chain carries TRBV20-1 and TRBJ1-1; D gene uncertain. This CDR3 is built from 11 residues. Germline values: CDR1 DFQATT, CDR2 SNEGSKA (reference sequence). V was cut by 6 bases and J by 1 base, with 6 bases left in between. CDR3 bases: TGCAGTGCGCCGGGGAACACTGAAGCTTTCTTT. This sequence encodes CSAPGNTEAFF.

V usage is TRBV5-1 and J usage is TRBJ1-2, with TRBD1 matching over 7 bases. The CDR3 is made up of 13 amino acids. With V trimmed by 5 bases and J by 3 bases, 4 bases remained unmatched. CDR1 is SGHRS, CDR2 YFSETQ, per germline. CDR3 amino acids: CASRPGQDYGYTF. Here the CDR3 DNA reads TGCGCCAGCAGACCCGGACAGGACTATGGCTACACCTTC.

This chain connects TRBV5-6 to TRBJ2-5; TRBD1 matches at 9 bases. This CDR3 spans 14 amino acids. Trimming removed 3 bases from V and 3 bases from J; junction bases left unmatched: 3. Germline assignment: CDR1 SGHDT and CDR2 YYEEEE. CDR3 DNA sequence: TGTGCCAGCAGCTACAGGGGGCGGAAAGAGACCCAGTACTTC. Translating it yields CASSYRGRKETQYF.

This chain connects TRBV10-3 to TRBJ1-1, with 7 bases that match TRBD1. After removal of 11 bases from V and 5 bases from J, the junction contained 11 bases not matched to a gene. The germline V gene has CDR1 ENHRY and CDR2 SYGVKD. The CDR3 covers 13 residues. The CDR3 region is CASQGGRMTEAFF. Here the CDR3 DNA reads TGTGCCTCCCAGGGGGGTAGGATGACTGAAGCTTTCTTT.

The chain combines TRBV18 with TRBJ1-2, with 8 bases matching TRBD1. The CDR3 has 13 amino acids. The trim removed 4 bases at V and 8 bases at J, leaving 6 bases unmatched. Germline V gene sequence: CDR1 KGHSH, CDR2 LQKENI. The CDR3 sequence: CASSQGQGPGYTF. The CDR3 nucleotides are TGTGCCAGCTCACAAGGACAGGGTCCAGGCTACACCTTC.

J is TRBJ2-7 and V is TRBV3-1 (or the pseudogene TRBV3-2), with 12 bases matching TRBD2. With V trimmed by 1 base and J by 2 bases, 3 bases remained unmatched. Per germline, CDR1 LGHDT and CDR2 YNNKEL (reference sequence). CDR3 length: 16 amino acids. This CDR3 is CASSQASGGAAYEQYF. The CDR3 bases are TGTGCCAGCAGCCAAGCTAGCGGGGGGGCCGCCTACGAGCAGTACTTC.

The gene calls are TRBV11-3 and TRBJ1-1; D gene unclear. With 0 bases removed from V and 4 bases from J, the gap between germline ends came to 15 bases. Germline CDR1 reads SGHNT; CDR2 reads YENEEA. This CDR3 is built from 16 residues. The CDR3 DNA reads as TGTGCCAGCAGCTTAGAGACGGGAGTGTGGAGCACTGAAGCTTTCTTT. It translates to CASSLETGVWSTEAFF.

This chain connects TRBV6-5 to TRBJ2-7; D call uncertain. Germline values: CDR1 MNHEY, CDR2 SVGAGI. The length of the CDR3 is 14 residues. Trimming pared 0 bases from V and 5 bases from J, leaving 11 bases between. This CDR3 is CASSYSDRTNEQYF. DNA of the CDR3: TGTGCCAGCAGTTACTCTGACCGTACTAACGAGCAGTACTTC.

The genes are TRBV4-2 and TRBJ2-2; tentatively, D is TRBD2 (5 bases). The germline V and J ends were trimmed by 3 bases and 7 bases, with 15 bases remaining between them. From germline, CDR1 is LGHNA and CDR2 YNFKEQ. This CDR3 is built from 15 residues. CDR3 DNA: TGTGCCAGCAGCCATGAGAGGGTTAAGGGCGGGGAGCTGTTTTTT. Residues: CASSHERVKGGELFF.

This sequence joins TRBV7-9 and TRBJ1-1; D is unresolved. V lost 4 bases and J lost 5, with 20 bases in between. CDR1 and CDR2 (germline): SEHNR, FQNEAQ (reference sequence). The CDR3 covers 16 residues. CDR3 loop: CASSSSLLVRRTEAFF. The CDR3 bases are TGTGCCAGCAGCTCATCCCTCCTGGTAAGGCGGACTGAAGCTTTCTTT.

V and J are TRBV3-1 (or the pseudogene TRBV3-2) and TRBJ1-2, with TRBD1 as a possible D gene (5 bases). The CDR3 spans 11 residues. Germline V gene data show CDR1 as LGHDT and CDR2 as YNNKEL (reference sequence). V was cut by 4 bases and J by 8 bases, with 8 bases left in between. The CDR3 DNA sequence: TGTGCCAGCAGCCGGGGACTAGGCTACACCTTC. Translating it yields CASSRGLGYTF.

This chain joins TRBV10-1 and TRBJ1-1; a possible D gene is TRBD1 (5 bases). The CDR3 sequence is 13 residues long. Germline values: CDR1 WNHNN, CDR2 SYGVQD (reference sequence). The V end lost 3 bases, the J end lost 7 bases, and 12 bases lay between the germline ends. The CDR3 DNA follows: TGCGCCAGCAGTGACGGCGGGGCGGTTGAAGCTTTCTTT. This sequence encodes CASSDGGAVEAFF.

The chain couples TRBV5-5 to TRBJ2-7, with a tentative D call TRBD1 (5 bases). Trimming stripped 4 bases from V and 2 bases from J, with 13 bases between. The CDR3 totals 14 residues. The V gene's germline CDR1 is SGHKS and CDR2 YYEKEE (reference sequence). The CDR3 spells CASSLGGATYEQYF. CDR3 in DNA: TGTGCCAGCAGCCTGGGTGGGGCTACCTACGAGCAGTACTTC.

This chain uses TRBV11-2 with TRBJ1-1; D may be TRBD1 (5 bases). V shed 5 bases and J shed 7 bases, with 14 bases lying between them. The germline V gene has CDR1 SGHAT and CDR2 FQNNGV. The CDR3 loop spans 13 amino acids. The CDR3 is CASSLQAVSEAFF. CDR3 nucleotides: TGTGCCAGCAGCCTACAGGCGGTCAGTGAAGCTTTCTTT. The full variable domain, in which reference TRBV11-2 and TRBJ1-1 provide the parts outside the CDR3, is EAGVAQSPRYKIIEKRQSVAFWCNPISGHATLYWYQQILGQGPKLLIQFQNNGVVDDSQLPKDRFSAERLKGVDSTLKIQPAKLEDSAVYLCASSLQAVSEAFFGQGTRLTVV.

The chain uses TRBV25-1 and TRBJ1-1; D not resolved. V dropped 6 bases and J dropped 1 base, with 6 bases sitting between them. The CDR3 consists of 12 residues. CDR1 and CDR2 (germline): MGHDK, SYGVNS. In DNA form, the CDR3 reads TGTGCCAGCAGGTCGGGGAACACTGAAGCTTTCTTT. It specifies CASRSGNTEAFF. Complete variable domain (other parts from reference TRBV25-1 and TRBJ1-1): EADIYQTPRYLVIGTGKKITLECSQTMGHDKMYWYQQDPGMELHLIHYSYGVNSTEKGDLSSESTVSRIRTEHFPLTLESARPSHTSQYLCASRSGNTEAFFGQGTRLTVV.

V gene TRBV24-1 combines with J gene TRBJ2-1, with TRBD1 matching over 8 bases. The length of the CDR3 is 16 residues. Germline V CDR1 and CDR2: KGHDR, SFDVKD. With V trimmed by 1 base and J by 5 bases, 6 bases remained unmatched. The CDR3 region is CATSDFPRQGNNEQFF. In DNA form, the CDR3 reads TGTGCCACCAGTGATTTCCCACGACAGGGGAACAATGAGCAGTTCTTC.

The chain joins TRBV6-5 to TRBJ2-1, with 7 positions matching TRBD1. The length of the CDR3 is 15 residues. The ends lost 6 bases at V and 0 bases at J; junction bases unmatched: 5. Germline assignment: CDR1 MNHEY and CDR2 SVGAGI. The CDR3 region is CASRRTGTSYNEQFF. The CDR3 bases are TGTGCCAGCAGACGGACAGGTACCTCCTACAATGAGCAGTTCTTC.

Only one count was recorded for this clone. CDR3 nucleotides: TGTGCCAGCAGCTTAGGGGACAGGGTATCTGAGCAGTTCTTC. This codes for CASSLGDRVSEQFF. The chain carries TRBV7-2 and TRBJ2-1; 9 bases line up with TRBD1. The CDR3 consists of 14 residues. V was pared by 1 base and J by 9 bases, with 4 bases of the junction left unmatched. Germline assignment: CDR1 SGHTA and CDR2 FQGNSA.

The chain employs TRBV7-9 and TRBJ1-1; 7 bases align to TRBD1. The CDR3 extends over 12 amino acids. Germline V gene lookup returns CDR1 SEHNR and CDR2 FQNEAQ (reference sequence). The ends lost 5 bases at V and 12 bases at J; junction bases unmatched: 9. CDR3 loop: CASSTTGAGPFF. The CDR3 DNA is TGTGCCAGCAGCACCACAGGGGCTGGGCCTTTCTTT.

V is TRBV6-1 and J is TRBJ2-7; maybe TRBD1 (6 bases). Germline V gene data show CDR1 as MNHNS and CDR2 as SASEGT. CDR3 length: 14 amino acids. Trimming removed 3 bases from V and 7 bases from J, with 16 bases in between. The CDR3 bases are TGTGCCAGCAGTGATAGGACAGCCATGGGGGAGCAGTACTTC. Amino acids: CASSDRTAMGEQYF.

The chain carries TRBV7-9 and TRBJ1-6; D is unclear. The CDR3 is made up of 12 amino acids. With 3 bases removed from V and 8 bases from J, the gap between germline ends came to 5 bases. Per the germline V gene, CDR1 is SEHNR and CDR2 is FQNEAQ (reference sequence). The CDR3 nucleotides are TGTGCCAGCAGCTTTGGAGATTCACCCCTCCACTTT. It specifies CASSFGDSPLHF.

The chain joins TRBV2 to TRBJ2-2, with TRBD1 matching over 11 bases. The germline gives CDR1 SNHLY, CDR2 FYNNEI. The CDR3 covers 19 residues. Trimming cost V 3 bases and J 4 bases; bases outside gene matches: 13. CDR3 sequence reads: CASSDFGTGGWMFTGELFF. CDR3 nucleotide sequence: TGTGCCAGCAGTGACTTTGGGACAGGGGGTTGGATGTTCACCGGGGAGCTGTTTTTT. Supplemented by reference TRBV2 and TRBJ2-2, the full variable domain reads EPEVTQTPSHQVTQMGQEVILRCVPISNHLYFYWYRQILGQKVEFLVSFYNNEISEKSEIFDDQFSVERPDGSNFTLKIRSTKLEDSAMYFCASSDFGTGGWMFTGELFFGEGSRLTVL.

The chain joins TRBV6-5 to TRBJ1-3; D is uncertain. This CDR3 has 13 amino acids. V dropped 0 bases and J dropped 4 bases, with 4 bases sitting between them. Germline loops: CDR1 MNHEY, CDR2 SVGAGI. As DNA, the CDR3 is TGTGCCAGCAGTTACTCCGGGGGAAACACCATATATTTT. Translation gives CASSYSGGNTIYF.